This TCR beta chain was identified during a study of control samples from healthy donors and cancer patients. Sequenced by immunoSEQ multiplex PCR; TCRdb stores in-frame clones only, minus some. The table has 170,000 or so clones, approximately 90% seen once; the top ten hold 1.3% to 1.5%. CDR3 length: 13 amino acids. CDR1 and CDR2 from the germline V gene are SGHAT and FQNNGV. V lost 5 bases, J lost 13 bases, and 20 bases lay in between. The sample consisted of blood. This receptor was identified in a young man in good health. J is TRBJ1-2 and V is TRBV11-2, with no clear D. The CDR3 spells CASSHPPRIRGTF. The CDR3 nucleotides read TGTGCCAGCAGCCATCCCCCCCGAATCCGGGGCACCTTC.